The text below deals with one T cell receptor (beta chain). Libraries were prepared by immunoSEQ multiplex PCR; TCRdb keeps only in-frame clonotypes and omits some of them. This sample has about 120,000 clones, with 78% found just once. Trimming shortened V by 2 bases and J by 5 bases, and 18 bases separated the two germline ends. Looked up from germline, CDR1 is KGHSH and CDR2 is LQKENI. The CDR3 extends over 16 amino acids. The data were taken from a study of blood T cell repertoires in COVID-19. Overall study context: Samples representing acute and convalescent COVID-19 were sourced from the United States, Italy and Spain. From T cells, B-cell-depleted T cells, or PBMCs came the material, which was cDNA or gDNA.

This receptor was obtained from a man in his sixties or seventies with acute or convalescent COVID-19. This chain uses TRBV18 with TRBJ1-1; D is possibly TRBD1 (5 bases). Sequenced sample: peripheral blood. The chain's CDR3 is CASSPSQTRGGTEAFF. The CDR3 DNA reads TGTGCCAGCTCACCATCCCAGACACGGGGGGGAACTGAAGCTTTCTTT.